This T cell receptor beta chain was observed in a study of T-cell memory formation after mild COVID-19. The wider study: Clusters were largely donor specific.

This clonotype was counted a few times. Its antigen is not identified. Notes on the study in general: That cross-reactive memory joined was suggested by some responding clones appearing in pre-infection memory. Contracting CD4+ clones lay largely in CM and EM, with CD8+ ones residing in EMRA.

Constant-segment-primed 5'RACE gave TCR alpha and TCR beta cDNA libraries with sample barcodes and UMIs. One entry per CDR3 protein, called by TCRdb with MiXCR from the 5' RACE reads. The sample has a few hundred thousand distinct CDR3 sequences, roughly 25% seen once. The CDR3 totals 13 residues. Germline CDR1 LGHDT, CDR2 YNNKEL (reference sequence). With 3 bases clipped from V and 7 bases from J, the junction kept 3 bases outside the gene matches. The specimen was PBMCs or a T cell subset sorted from them (not recorded which). V usage is TRBV3-1 and J usage is TRBJ1-5; the match to TRBD1 covers 7 bases. The source of this sequence is an adult woman who had mild COVID-19 (a few samples of this study predate the infection). Cell type and time point are not known. The CDR3: CASSQDRMQPQHF. Written as DNA, the CDR3 is TGTGCCAGCAGCCAGGACAGGATGCAGCCCCAGCATTTT. The variable domain in full, completed from reference TRBV3-1 and TRBJ1-5, reads DTAVSQTPKYLVTQMGNDKSIKCEQNLGHDTMYWYKQDSKKFLKIMFSYNNKELIINETVPNRFSPKSPDKAHLNLHINSLELGDSAVYFCASSQDRMQPQHFGDGTRLSIL.